This T cell receptor beta chain was identified in a study of cytomegalovirus exposure and HLA in healthy donors. CDR1 MNHEY and CDR2 SMNVEV come from the germline V gene (reference sequence). This CDR3 is built from 12 residues. V lost 6 bases and J lost 6; bases outside the gene matches: 4. Both 60 Vbeta primers and 13 Jbeta primers went into the PCR. Authors' analysis steps: Per a later analysis, the number of unique TCR beta chains was 75 million to 90 million, of which around 9.9 million were shared. Using immunoSEQ multiplex PCR, the repertoire was profiled, and TCRdb retains in-frame clones only, with some absent. V and J calls and clone size follow that table, whereas D and trimming were derived from the DNA. The repertoire holds fewer than 180,000 clones, with 79% as singletons.

This clonotype originated in a man aged 50 to 60 in good health and CMV-seropositive. The rearrangement uses TRBV27 and TRBJ2-7, with 8 bases that match TRBD2. The sequencing input was PBMCs. The CDR3 sequence: CASSLGLGEQYF. The CDR3 nucleotides are TGTGCCAGCAGCCTGGGACTAGGCGAGCAGTACTTC.